This T cell receptor (beta chain) was recorded in a study of T-cell memory formation after mild COVID-19 (dated by TCRdb to the early 2020s). About the full investigation: Most TCR sequence clusters were specific to one of the two donors. Longitudinal TCRalpha and TCRbeta repertoire sequencing tracked T-cell clones expanding and contracting after mild COVID-19 in two donors. The cohort was made up of two young adult volunteers, one female and one male, who were previously healthy. Broad study findings and their caveats: Clones that contracted from day 15 to 85 showed balanced CD4/CD8 phenotypes, whereas a second wave of clones that expanded from day 15 to 37 leaned towards CD4+. Contracting CD4+ clones turned up mainly in the CM and EM memory subsets, whereas EMRA was where CD8+ clones were enriched. The detection of some responding clones in pre-infection memory suggests that pre-existing cross-reactive memory T cells joined the SARS-CoV-2 response. The second-wave clones that peaked on day 37 were not confirmed to be SARS-CoV-2 specific. The study included only a couple of mild cases, and larger cohorts that include severe cases with pre-infection samples were judged to be necessary.

CDR1 and CDR2, per the germline V gene, are SGHRS and YFSETQ. The junction carries 6 bases between V and J, which are trimmed by 0 bases and 5 bases respectively. The CDR3 sequence holds 13 residues, the cysteine and phenylalanine included. Of the read, only the CDR3 DNA is kept; its 39 bases are in frame from base 1. The run used an Illumina NovaSeq 6000. TCRalpha and TCRbeta cDNA libraries were constructed by 5'RACE with constant-segment primers, with sample barcodes and unique molecular identifiers being introduced. RNA was extracted from every sample with Trizol reagent. Libraries were amplified in two PCR steps, with a second sample barcode and Illumina TruSeq adapters added in the second step. Sequencing of the libraries was done on an Illumina NovaSeq, producing 2 x 150 bp paired-end reads. In the authors' own workflow: The reads were demultiplexed and collapsed into UMI-guided consensus sequences using migec v1.2.7. Using mixcr v2.1.11, UMI consensuses were aligned to TRA and TRB V and J templates and then assembled into clonotypes. A clonotype was counted as expanded or contracted only if both edgeR and NoisET called the change significant, with noise models trained on biological replicates. For edgeR calls, the thresholds were a false discovery rate-adjusted p below 0.01 and a log2 fold-change of 1. As an exploratory analysis of dynamics, max-normalized trajectories of the 1000 most abundant clonotypes were examined by PCA with hierarchical clustering. The CD4 or CD8 phenotype of responding clones was assigned using the separately sequenced CD4+ and CD8+ repertoires. In TCRdb, the public reads were trimmed at Q25 with fastp and aligned with MiXCR, with productive beta chains retained. Entries are consolidated by CDR3 protein sequence, retaining the most common genes and DNA. These V and J calls originate from TCRdb's pipeline instead of the authors' own analysis. The sample contains 550,000 to 600,000 distinct CDR3 sequences, less than 25% of them found a single time. Together, the top ten hold about 8.2% of the sample.

This clonotype was counted a few times. Its antigen target is currently unknown. It has no much larger one-base neighbor in the sample; base qualities were not kept. Ficoll-Paque density gradient centrifugation was used to isolate PBMCs. Sequencing input: PBMCs or a T cell subset sorted from them (not recorded which). This chain is built from TRBV5-1 and TRBJ1-5, with an unclear D gene assignment. The TCR sequence derives from an adult woman who had mild COVID-19 (a few samples of this study predate the infection). The sample titles of this study are shuffled in the database, so cell type and time point are left out; the donor was told from shared clones. CDR3 reads: CASSLGVDQPQHF. The DNA sequence reads TGCGCCAGCAGCTTGGGGGTGGATCAGCCCCAGCATTTT.